Following are 27 T cell receptor beta chains from one sample sequenced in a study of blood T cell repertoires in COVID-19. TCRdb's copy holds only in-frame clones and misses some; the assay was immunoSEQ multiplex PCR. The sample carries approximately 150,000 clones, 85% recorded once. What was sequenced was peripheral blood. All receptors derive from a woman of 80 years or more with COVID-19, enrolled during active disease.

The rearrangement links TRBV6-2 or TRBV6-3 to TRBJ2-2; 7 bases are shared with TRBD1. CDR3 length equals 17 residues. The junction had 5 bases not matched to a gene; V was cut back by 0 bases and J by 1 base. The germline gives CDR1 MNHEY, CDR2 SVGEGT. The DNA of the CDR3 is TGTGCCAGCAGTTACTCGATTGGGACAGTGAACACCGGGGAGCTGTTTTTT. Protein: CASSYSIGTVNTGELFF.

V gene TRBV7-8 combines with J gene TRBJ2-3; perhaps TRBD2 as D (5 bases). The V end lost 2 bases, the J end lost 5 bases, and 14 bases lay between the germline ends. The CDR3 extends over 15 amino acids. Germline values: CDR1 SGHVS, CDR2 FQNEAQ. CDR3 loop: CASSLRWESRDTQYF. The CDR3 DNA reads as TGTGCCAGCAGCTTACGTTGGGAGTCCCGAGATACGCAGTATTTT.

The chain recombines TRBV5-1 with TRBJ2-7, with TRBD1 matching 11 bases. Unmatched junction bases numbered 5, after V lost 6 bases and J lost 3 bases. This CDR3 is 14 amino acids long. CDR1 and CDR2 from the germline V gene are SGHRS and YFSETQ. In DNA, the CDR3 is TGCGCCAGCACACCGGGACAGGGGGGCTACGAGCAGTACTTC. It encodes CASTPGQGGYEQYF.

This chain joins TRBV9 and TRBJ2-5; D is unresolved. Between the trimmed V and J ends, which lost 1 base and 3 bases, there was a span of 13 bases. Per the germline V gene, CDR1 is SGDLS and CDR2 is YYNGEE. This CDR3 spans 15 amino acids. Here the CDR3 DNA reads TGTGCCAGCAGCGTATCGCCCCGGGTGGAAGAGACCCAGTACTTC. Its translation: CASSVSPRVEETQYF.

The chain is built from TRBV5-1 and TRBJ1-2, with D perhaps matching TRBD1 (5 bases). V dropped 1 base and J dropped 0 bases, with 16 bases sitting between them. The V gene's germline CDR1 is SGHRS and CDR2 YFSETQ. The CDR3 has 17 residues. CDR3 residues: CASSLILDTRTNYGYTF. The CDR3 DNA reads as TGCGCCAGCAGCTTGATCTTGGACACCCGAACTAACTATGGCTACACCTTC.

V gene TRBV19 combines with J gene TRBJ1-5, with D perhaps matching TRBD1 (5 bases). The CDR3 is 16 residues long. The V and J ends lost 7 bases and 9 bases respectively, with 25 bases between them. Germline CDR1 reads LNHDA; CDR2 reads SQIVND (reference sequence). This CDR3 reads CASTPHTPGNRAPQHF. The CDR3 DNA reads as TGTGCCAGTACCCCTCACACCCCAGGGAACCGCGCGCCCCAGCATTTT.

A note on this clone: Compared with germline, one end of the junction differs, possibly owing to a read error. J is TRBJ1-2 and V is TRBV7-3, with TRBD1 identical over 8 bases. CDR3 length: 11 residues. Germline lookup yields CDR1 SGHTA and CDR2 FQGTGA. The CDR3 region is CASSPGQGLLF. The CDR3 coding sequence is TGTGCCAGCAGCCCTGGACAGGGACTTTTATTC.

The rearrangement joins TRBV15 to TRBJ2-2; a weak D match, TRBD2 (5 bases). Trimming took off 5 bases at V and 2 bases at J, with 9 bases between the two ends. Germline CDR1 and CDR2: LNHNV and YYDKDF (reference sequence). The CDR3 extends over 14 amino acids. The CDR3 nucleotides are TGTGCCACCAGCGTAGGGAGCAACACCGGGGAGCTGTTTTTT. Its translation: CATSVGSNTGELFF.

This chain joins TRBV19 and TRBJ2-7, with TRBD1 identical over 9 bases. Losses at the gene ends were 7 bases for V and 4 bases for J; bases not matched to a gene: 5. This CDR3 comprises 13 residues. Germline lookup yields CDR1 LNHDA and CDR2 SQIVND (reference sequence). DNA for the CDR3: TGTGCCAGTACGGCGACAGGGGGTTACGAGCAGTACTTC. Translating gives CASTATGGYEQYF.

This chain joins TRBV9 and TRBJ2-7; 8 positions match TRBD1. Germline V gene sequence: CDR1 SGDLS, CDR2 YYNGEE. V dropped 7 bases and J dropped 3; count of bases not matched to a gene: 9. The CDR3 extends over 14 amino acids. Written as DNA, the CDR3 is TGTGCCAGCTCCCAGACAGGGACAGGCTACGAGCAGTACTTC. It yields the protein CASSQTGTGYEQYF.

The chain combines TRBV28 with TRBJ1-1; 9 bases line up with TRBD1. This CDR3 spans 18 amino acids. Trimming removed 5 bases from V and 5 bases from J; junction bases left unmatched: 18. Germline V gene sequence: CDR1 MDHEN, CDR2 SYDVKM. The CDR3 spells CASSPWGGQGPAGTEAFF. In DNA, the CDR3 is TGTGCCAGCAGTCCATGGGGAGGACAGGGGCCAGCAGGGACTGAAGCTTTCTTT.

This clone was seen just once. In DNA, the CDR3 is TGCGCCAGCAGCAGAACCAGGGGGCAGGGCACTGAAGCTTTCTTT. As protein: CASSRTRGQGTEAFF. J is TRBJ1-1 and V is TRBV5-1, with TRBD1 matching 8 bases. This CDR3 has 15 residues. CDR1 SGHRS and CDR2 YFSETQ come from the germline V gene. V was pared by 4 bases and J by 4 bases, with 9 bases of the junction left unmatched.

The chain employs TRBV19 and TRBJ2-1, with D tentatively TRBD1 (5 bases). Germline assignment: CDR1 LNHDA and CDR2 SQIVND (reference sequence). V was trimmed by 5 bases and J by 9 bases, leaving 14 bases between them. The CDR3 totals 13 residues. This CDR3 reads CASSSLGPAEQFF. CDR3 nucleotide sequence: TGTGCCAGTAGTTCTTTGGGGCCCGCTGAGCAGTTCTTC.

The chain links TRBV4-1 to TRBJ2-1, with 10 bases aligning to TRBD2. The CDR3 sequence is 16 residues long. Looked up from germline, CDR1 is MGHRA and CDR2 is YSYEKL. The trim removed 2 bases at V and 2 bases at J, leaving 3 bases unmatched. Here the CDR3 DNA reads TGCGCCAGCAGCCAACGGCTAGCGGGGGCCTACAATGAGCAGTTCTTC. Its translation: CASSQRLAGAYNEQFF.

CDR3 in amino acids: CASSSRDGSPPLHF. In DNA form, the CDR3 reads TGTGCCAGCAGCTCCCGGGACGGGAGTCCACCCCTCCACTTT. V is TRBV2 and J is TRBJ1-6; possibly TRBD1 for D (5 bases). This CDR3 spans 14 amino acids. V dropped 6 bases and J dropped 11 bases, with 17 bases sitting between them. Germline values: CDR1 SNHLY, CDR2 FYNNEI. The full variable domain, in which reference TRBV2 and TRBJ1-6 provide the parts outside the CDR3, is EPEVTQTPSHQVTQMGQEVILRCVPISNHLYFYWYRQILGQKVEFLVSFYNNEISEKSEIFDDQFSVERPDGSNFTLKIRSTKLEDSAMYFCASSSRDGSPPLHFGNGTRLTVT.

The V gene is TRBV14, the J gene TRBJ2-7; 10 bases are a match to TRBD1. Germline CDR1 reads SGHDN; CDR2 reads FVKESK. Trimming removed 5 bases from V and 6 bases from J; junction bases left unmatched: 10. CDR3 length: 15 amino acids. The CDR3: CASSFGTGEGREQYF. The CDR3 DNA sequence: TGTGCCAGCAGCTTTGGGACAGGGGAAGGGCGCGAGCAGTACTTC. The complete variable domain, with remaining parts taken from reference TRBV14 and TRBJ2-7, reads EAGVTQFPSHSVIEKGQTVTLRCDPISGHDNLYWYRRVMGKEIKFLLHFVKESKQDESGMPNNRFLAERTGGTYSTLKVQPAELEDSGVYFCASSFGTGEGREQYFGPGTRLTVT.

This rearrangement joins TRBV5-6 to TRBJ2-1, with D maybe TRBD1 (6 bases). CDR3 length equals 16 residues. Deletions cut 4 bases from V and 6 bases from J, with 20 bases between. Germline CDR1 is SGHDT and CDR2 is YYEEEE. The CDR3 reads CASSRGQIGTGNEQFF. CDR3 coding DNA: TGTGCCAGCAGCCGCGGACAGATAGGCACGGGCAATGAGCAGTTCTTC.

The chain links TRBV10-3 to TRBJ1-5; D gene ambiguous. This CDR3 comprises 15 residues. In germline, CDR1 is ENHRY, CDR2 SYGVKD. Trimming pared 7 bases from V and 2 bases from J, leaving 15 bases between. DNA of the CDR3: TGTGCCATCATTAGCCGGGAGCGGGGCAATCAGCCCCAGCATTTT. It specifies CAIISRERGNQPQHF.

The V call is TRBV19, the J call TRBJ2-1; no clear D gene. The CDR3 spans 12 residues. The germline V gene encodes CDR1 LNHDA and CDR2 SQIVND (reference sequence). Trimming stripped 8 bases from V and 9 bases from J, with 14 bases between. The CDR3 loop reads CASRGGWVEQFF. DNA for the CDR3: TGTGCCAGTCGAGGTGGGTGGGTTGAGCAGTTCTTC.

The V call is TRBV7-9, the J call TRBJ1-4, with D unclear. V lost 5 bases, J lost 10 bases, and 23 bases lay in between. From germline, CDR1 is SEHNR and CDR2 FQNEAQ (reference sequence). The CDR3 consists of 16 residues. The CDR3, as DNA: TGTGCCAGCAGCCATTCGCTGACCAGGCCGGATGGAAAACTGTTTTTT. Translation gives CASSHSLTRPDGKLFF. Full variable domain (outside the CDR3, taken from reference TRBV7-9 and TRBJ1-4): DTGVSQNPRHKITKRGQNVTFRCDPISEHNRLYWYRQTLGQGPEFLTYFQNEAQLEKSRLLSDRFSAERPKGSFSTLEIQRTEQGDSAMYLCASSHSLTRPDGKLFFGSGTQLSVL.

This chain links TRBV5-4 with TRBJ1-4; D not certain. Trimming removed 5 bases from V and 5 bases from J, with 16 bases in between. CDR3 length: 15 amino acids. Germline CDR1 and CDR2: SGHNT and YYREEE (reference sequence). CDR3 sequence: CASRESGSMNEKLFF. CDR3 nucleotide sequence: TGTGCCAGCAGGGAAAGCGGTTCGATGAATGAAAAACTGTTTTTT.

This chain joins TRBV28 and TRBJ1-4; maybe TRBD1 (6 bases). There are 16 residues in the CDR3. Germline V gives CDR1 MDHEN, CDR2 SYDVKM. V lost 8 bases, J lost 4 bases, and 20 bases lay in between. The CDR3 is CASGSQGIGVNEKLFF. For the CDR3, the DNA is TGTGCCAGCGGGTCACAGGGCATCGGGGTTAATGAAAAACTGTTTTTT. Full variable domain (remainder filled in from reference TRBV28 and TRBJ1-4): DVKVTQSSRYLVKRTGEKVFLECVQDMDHENMFWYRQDPGLGLRLIYFSYDVKMKEKGDIPEGYSVSREKKERFSLILESASTNQTSMYLCASGSQGIGVNEKLFFGSGTQLSVL.

In its sample, this clone was seen a few times. The chain links TRBV15 to TRBJ1-1, with D possibly TRBD1 on 5 matching bases. This CDR3 comprises 16 residues. From germline, CDR1 is LNHNV and CDR2 YYDKDF (reference sequence). V was cut by 0 bases and J by 4 bases, with 15 bases left in between. CDR3 residues: CATSREVGRGFTEAFF. The CDR3 DNA is TGTGCCACCAGCAGAGAAGTGGGGAGGGGCTTCACTGAAGCTTTCTTT.

The chain couples TRBV18 to TRBJ1-1; tentative D call: TRBD1 (5 bases). CDR1 is KGHSH and CDR2 is LQKENI in the germline V gene. The CDR3 length is 13 residues. V lost 5 bases, J lost 5 bases, and 12 bases lay in between. CDR3 in amino acids: CASSKGVTTEAFF. CDR3 DNA sequence: TGTGCCAGCTCAAAAGGGGTTACAACTGAAGCTTTCTTT. The full variable domain, in which reference TRBV18 and TRBJ1-1 provide the parts outside the CDR3, is NAGVMQNPRHLVRRRGQEARLRCSPMKGHSHVYWYRQLPEEGLKFMVYLQKENIIDESGMPKERFSAEFPKEGPSILRIQQVVRGDSAAYFCASSKGVTTEAFFGQGTRLTVV.

This sequence joins TRBV5-4 and TRBJ1-1; the D is unclear. Trimming took 1 base from V and 11 from J, leaving 12 bases between them. The CDR3 runs 12 residues. CDR1 is SGHNT and CDR2 is YYREEE in the germline V gene (reference sequence). The CDR3 loop is CASSLPSEEAFF. CDR3 in DNA: TGTGCCAGCAGCTTGCCCTCCGAGGAGGCTTTCTTT.

The chain combines TRBV10-2 with TRBJ2-7; a weak D match, TRBD1 (6 bases). The CDR3 runs to 13 residues. From germline, CDR1 is WSHSY and CDR2 SAAADI. V lost 10 bases and J lost 3, with 16 bases in between. In DNA, the CDR3 is TGCGCCACCCGAGCAGGGGTCCTCTACGAGCAGTACTTC. Encoded protein: CATRAGVLYEQYF.

This chain uses TRBV9 with TRBJ2-3; D unclear. V shed 0 bases and J shed 2 bases, with 7 bases lying between them. CDR1 SGDLS and CDR2 YYNGEE come from the germline V gene. This CDR3 is built from 14 residues. The CDR3 nucleotides are TGTGCCAGCAGCGTAGCGCCGGTCACAGATACGCAGTATTTT. It translates to CASSVAPVTDTQYF. Full variable domain (outside the CDR3, taken from reference TRBV9 and TRBJ2-3): DSGVTQTPKHLITATGQRVTLRCSPRSGDLSVYWYQQSLDQGLQFLIQYYNGEERAKGNILERFSAQQFPDLHSELNLSSLELGDSALYFCASSVAPVTDTQYFGPGTRLTVL.